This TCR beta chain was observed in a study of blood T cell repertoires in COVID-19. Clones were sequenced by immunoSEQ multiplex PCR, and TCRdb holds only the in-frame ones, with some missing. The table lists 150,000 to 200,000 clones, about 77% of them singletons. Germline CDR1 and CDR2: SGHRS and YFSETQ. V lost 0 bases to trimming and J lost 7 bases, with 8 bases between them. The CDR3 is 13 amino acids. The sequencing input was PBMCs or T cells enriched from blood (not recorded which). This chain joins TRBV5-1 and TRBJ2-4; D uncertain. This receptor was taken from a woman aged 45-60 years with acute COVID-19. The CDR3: CASSLDQKNIQYF. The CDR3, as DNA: TGCGCCAGCAGCTTGGACCAGAAGAACATTCAGTACTTC.